This T cell receptor beta chain appears in the sequencing data of a study of blood T cells in healthy people across ages. This clonotype has just a few counts. Then a second PCR, running roughly 7 to 11 cycles, was carried out with a sample-barcoded 5' primer and a J-beta primer mix. TCRdb ran MiXCR on the 5' RACE reads and lists one entry per CDR3 protein. The sample shows about 670,000 distinct CDR3 sequences, around 43% of them seen only once. V lost 2 bases, J lost 0 bases, and 6 bases lay in between. This CDR3 is 14 amino acids long. Source material: blood. V and J are TRBV12-3 or TRBV12-4 and TRBJ2-3; D is uncertain. The sequence was collected from a man older than 75 in good health. The CDR3 DNA follows: TGTGCCAGCAGTTTAAAGGTCAGCACAGATACGCAGTATTTT. The encoded protein is CASSLKVSTDTQYF.